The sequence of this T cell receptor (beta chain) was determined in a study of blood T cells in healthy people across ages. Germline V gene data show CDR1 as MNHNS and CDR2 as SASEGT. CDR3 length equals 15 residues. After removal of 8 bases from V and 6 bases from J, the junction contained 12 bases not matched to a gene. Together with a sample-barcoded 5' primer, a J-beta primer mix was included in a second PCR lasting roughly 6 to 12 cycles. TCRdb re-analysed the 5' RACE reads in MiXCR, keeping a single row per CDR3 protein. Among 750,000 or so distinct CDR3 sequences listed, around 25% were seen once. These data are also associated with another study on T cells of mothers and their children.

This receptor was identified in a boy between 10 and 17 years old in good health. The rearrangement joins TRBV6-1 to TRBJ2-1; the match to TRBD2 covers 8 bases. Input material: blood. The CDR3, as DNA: TGTGCCAGCCTAACCCCGGGACTAGTGATCAATGAGCAGTTCTTC. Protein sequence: CASLTPGLVINEQFF.